The sample holds a few counts of the clone carrying this T cell receptor beta chain. Its antigen is unknown. The CDR3 totals 17 residues. Trimming pared 1 base from V and 0 bases from J, leaving 18 bases between. Germline CDR1 and CDR2: DFQATT and SNEGSKA (reference sequence). The data originate from a study of post-analysis software for immune sequencing data. Study-level background: Recorded disease courses covered relapsing-remitting, secondary progressive and progressive-relapsing multiple sclerosis. Some patients had no subtype annotation. Study conclusions and caveats: Samples made in the same batch grouped tightly together by F measure. Included in a set of a handful of TRBV segments more frequent in patients than controls were TRBV5-6, TRBV5-1 and TRBV20-1.

Unique molecular identifiers featured in each of the TCR beta cDNA libraries. Via MiXCR, TCRdb re-called the PCR reads, giving one row per CDR3 protein. The sample has hundreds of thousands of distinct CDR3 sequences, just under 30% seen once. Sequencing was carried out using blood. V usage is TRBV20-1 and J usage is TRBJ1-1; possibly TRBD1 for D (5 bases). This receptor was taken from a girl under 18 with multiple sclerosis. The CDR3 here is CSARVPSTLTVNTEAFF. The CDR3 nucleotides are TGCAGTGCTAGAGTTCCGAGTACCCTGACAGTGAACACTGAAGCTTTCTTT.